Listed here are 10 T cell receptor beta chains from one sample, sequenced in a study of T cells in Graves' hyperthyroidism and ophthalmopathy. RNA transcripts gave rise to amplified TCR beta CDR3 regions. TCR CDR3 underwent first-round RT-PCR with the HTBI primer set. TCRdb reprocessed the multiplex PCR reads via MiXCR and lists one record per CDR3 protein. The table lists about 420,000 distinct CDR3 sequences, around 13% of them singletons. The material sequenced was blood. The origin of the receptors is a young woman with Graves' hyperthyroidism.

The chain uses TRBV20-1 and TRBJ2-1; 8 nucleotides match TRBD2. The CDR3 loop spans 16 amino acids. V gave up 2 bases and J gave up 6 bases; unmatched junction bases: 12. CDR1 is DFQATT and CDR2 is SNEGSKA in the germline V gene (reference sequence). CDR3 in amino acids: CSARTLSGGPGNEQFF. The CDR3 DNA reads TGCAGTGCTAGAACCCTCTCGGGAGGGCCGGGCAATGAGCAGTTCTTC.

This chain connects TRBV19 to TRBJ1-2; 11 bases fit TRBD1. With V trimmed by 5 bases and J by 3 bases, 5 bases remained unmatched. The V gene's germline CDR1 is LNHDA and CDR2 SQIVND (reference sequence). The CDR3 runs to 15 residues. The CDR3 spells CASSAPGQGDYGYTF. In DNA, the CDR3 is TGTGCCAGTAGTGCCCCGGGACAGGGGGACTATGGCTACACCTTC.

This clonotype was seen at least ten times. This chain joins TRBV6-2 or TRBV6-3 and TRBJ1-5, with TRBD1 identical over 8 bases. V trimming: 7 bases; J trimming: 6 bases; junction bases outside the gene matches: 8. Germline V CDR1 and CDR2: MNHEY, SVGEGT. The CDR3 runs to 14 residues. The CDR3, as DNA: TGTGCCAGCACCTTACAGGGGGTGGTTCAGCCCCAGCATTTT. It encodes CASTLQGVVQPQHF.

This clonotype has only a few counts. The rearrangement uses TRBV12-3 or TRBV12-4 and TRBJ2-2; D unclear. The CDR3 contains 14 residues. Trimming removed 6 bases at V and 4 bases at J, with 12 bases between. CDR3 in DNA: TGTGCCAGCAGACCTCAGGTGTTCACCGGGGAGCTGTTTTTT. Translated, it gives CASRPQVFTGELFF.

The chain joins TRBV28 to TRBJ2-7; D could derive from TRBD1 or TRBD2 (7 bases each). This CDR3 has 15 residues. V lost 5 bases and J lost 2, with 16 bases in between. Per germline, CDR1 MDHEN and CDR2 SYDVKM. DNA for the CDR3: TGTGCCAGCAGTCCCAGGGGGGGTCTCCCCTACGAGCAGTACTTC. Translation gives CASSPRGGLPYEQYF.

The chain couples TRBV19 to TRBJ2-1, with a weak D call TRBD2 (5 bases). The CDR3 has 15 amino acids. Trimming removed 3 bases from V and 0 bases from J, with 9 bases in between. Germline lookup yields CDR1 LNHDA and CDR2 SQIVND (reference sequence). CDR3 sequence (DNA): TGTGCCAGTAGTATTACGGGGTACTCCTACAATGAGCAGTTCTTC. This sequence encodes CASSITGYSYNEQFF. Variable domain in full (rest from reference TRBV19 and TRBJ2-1): DGGITQSPKYLFRKEGQNVTLSCEQNLNHDAMYWYRQDPGQGLRLIYYSQIVNDFQKGDIAEGYSVSREKKESFPLTVTSAQKNPTAFYLCASSITGYSYNEQFFGPGTRLTVL.

The chain employs TRBV14 and TRBJ2-7; the D is unclear. The germline V gene encodes CDR1 SGHDN and CDR2 FVKESK. Trimming shortened V by 3 bases and J by 3 bases, and 15 bases separated the two germline ends. The CDR3 has 15 amino acids. DNA for the CDR3: TGTGCCAGCAGCCAGACCCCACCTTCAGTCTACGAGCAGTACTTC. Protein product: CASSQTPPSVYEQYF.

The chain is built from TRBV20-1 and TRBJ1-1; possible D gene TRBD1, 6 bases. V gave up 5 bases and J gave up 1 base, with 11 bases separating them. This CDR3 is built from 13 residues. The germline V gene encodes CDR1 DFQATT and CDR2 SNEGSKA (reference sequence). CDR3 in amino acids: CSAGRTANTEAFF. The CDR3 nucleotides are TGCAGTGCTGGAAGGACAGCGAACACTGAAGCTTTCTTT.

The V and J genes are TRBV15 and TRBJ2-7, with TRBD2 as a possible D gene (6 bases). CDR3 size: 14 residues. From germline, CDR1 is LNHNV and CDR2 YYDKDF (reference sequence). Trimming took 3 bases from V and 5 from J, leaving 14 bases between them. DNA for the CDR3: TGTGCCACCAGCAGCCAATCTAGCGTCCACGAGCAGTACTTC. Translated, it gives CATSSQSSVHEQYF.

This clonotype was detected ten times or more. V usage is TRBV12-3 or TRBV12-4 and J usage is TRBJ1-2; 10 bases match TRBD1. This CDR3 contains 15 residues. V trimming: 6 bases; J trimming: 2 bases; junction bases outside the gene matches: 6. The CDR3 reads CASSPDRGRNYGYTF. CDR3 DNA sequence: TGTGCCAGCAGCCCTGACAGGGGGCGGAACTATGGCTACACCTTC.